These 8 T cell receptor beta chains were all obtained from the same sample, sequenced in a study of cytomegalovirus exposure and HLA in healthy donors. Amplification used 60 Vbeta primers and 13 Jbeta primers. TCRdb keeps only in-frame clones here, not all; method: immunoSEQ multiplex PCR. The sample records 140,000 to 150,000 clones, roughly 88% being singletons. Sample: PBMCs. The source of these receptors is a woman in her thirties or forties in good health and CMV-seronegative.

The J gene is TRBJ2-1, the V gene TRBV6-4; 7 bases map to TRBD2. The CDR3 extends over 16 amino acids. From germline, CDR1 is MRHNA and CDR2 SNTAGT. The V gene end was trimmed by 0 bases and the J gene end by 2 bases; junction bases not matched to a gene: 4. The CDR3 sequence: CASSDSKGGPYNEQFF. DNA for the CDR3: TGTGCCAGCAGTGACTCGAAGGGAGGGCCCTACAATGAGCAGTTCTTC.

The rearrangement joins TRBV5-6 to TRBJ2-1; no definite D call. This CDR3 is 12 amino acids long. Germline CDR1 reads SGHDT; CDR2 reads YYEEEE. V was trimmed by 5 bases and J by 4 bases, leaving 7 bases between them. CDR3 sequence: CASSLRYNEQFF. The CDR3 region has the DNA TGTGCCAGCAGTCTCAGATACAATGAGCAGTTCTTC.

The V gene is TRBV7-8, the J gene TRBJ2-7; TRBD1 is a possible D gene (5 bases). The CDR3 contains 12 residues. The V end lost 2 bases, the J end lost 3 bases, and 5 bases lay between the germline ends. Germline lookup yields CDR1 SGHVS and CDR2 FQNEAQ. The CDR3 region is CASSLQGYEQYF. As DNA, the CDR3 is TGTGCCAGCAGCTTACAGGGCTACGAGCAGTACTTC.

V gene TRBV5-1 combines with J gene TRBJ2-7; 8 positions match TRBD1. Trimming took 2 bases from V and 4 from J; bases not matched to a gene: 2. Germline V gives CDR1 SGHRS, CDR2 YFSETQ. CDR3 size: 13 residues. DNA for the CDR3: TGCGCCAGCAGCTTAAGACAGGGGTACGAGCAGTACTTC. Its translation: CASSLRQGYEQYF.

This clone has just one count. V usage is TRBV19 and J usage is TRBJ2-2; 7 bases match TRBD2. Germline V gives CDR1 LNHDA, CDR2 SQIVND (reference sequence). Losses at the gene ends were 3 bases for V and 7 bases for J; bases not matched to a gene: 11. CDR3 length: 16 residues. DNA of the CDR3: TGTGCCAGTAGTATTCTGGCGGGAGCTATTAGCGGGGAGCTGTTTTTT. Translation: CASSILAGAISGELFF.

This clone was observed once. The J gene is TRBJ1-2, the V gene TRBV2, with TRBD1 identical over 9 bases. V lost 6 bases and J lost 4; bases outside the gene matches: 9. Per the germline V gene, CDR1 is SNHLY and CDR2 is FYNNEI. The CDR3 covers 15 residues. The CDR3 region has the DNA TGTGCCAGCAGGCAAACAGGGGGCTTAGGCTATGGCTACACCTTC. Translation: CASRQTGGLGYGYTF.

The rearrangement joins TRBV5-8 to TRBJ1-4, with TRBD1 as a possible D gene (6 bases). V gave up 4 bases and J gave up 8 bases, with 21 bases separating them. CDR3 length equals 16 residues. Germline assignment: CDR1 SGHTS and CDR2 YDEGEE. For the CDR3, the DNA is TGTGCCAGCAGCGGATCCAGGGGCCTCCCTGGAGAAAAACTGTTTTTT. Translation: CASSGSRGLPGEKLFF.

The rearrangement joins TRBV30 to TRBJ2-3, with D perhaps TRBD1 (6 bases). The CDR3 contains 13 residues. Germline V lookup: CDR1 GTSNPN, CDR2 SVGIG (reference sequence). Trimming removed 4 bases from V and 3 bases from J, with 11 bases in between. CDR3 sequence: CAWTGDETDTQYF. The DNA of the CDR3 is TGTGCCTGGACAGGGGATGAGACAGATACGCAGTATTTT.